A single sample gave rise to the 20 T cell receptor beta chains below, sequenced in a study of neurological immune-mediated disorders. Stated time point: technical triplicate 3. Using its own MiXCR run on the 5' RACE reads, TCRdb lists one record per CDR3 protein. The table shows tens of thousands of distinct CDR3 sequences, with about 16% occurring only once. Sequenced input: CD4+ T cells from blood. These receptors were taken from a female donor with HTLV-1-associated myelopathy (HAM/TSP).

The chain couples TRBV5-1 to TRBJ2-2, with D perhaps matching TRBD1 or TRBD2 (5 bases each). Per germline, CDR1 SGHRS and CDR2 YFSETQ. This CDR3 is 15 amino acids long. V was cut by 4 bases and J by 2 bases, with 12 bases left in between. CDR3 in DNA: TGCGCCAGCAGCCCGAGGGGTTCAAACACCGGGGAGCTGTTTTTT. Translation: CASSPRGSNTGELFF.

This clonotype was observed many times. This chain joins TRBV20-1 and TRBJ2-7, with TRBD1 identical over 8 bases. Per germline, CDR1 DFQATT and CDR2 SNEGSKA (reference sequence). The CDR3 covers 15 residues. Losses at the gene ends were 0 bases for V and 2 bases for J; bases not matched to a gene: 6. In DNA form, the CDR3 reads TGCAGTGCTAGAGAAGCGGACAGGGACACCTACGAGCAGTACTTC. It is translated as CSAREADRDTYEQYF.

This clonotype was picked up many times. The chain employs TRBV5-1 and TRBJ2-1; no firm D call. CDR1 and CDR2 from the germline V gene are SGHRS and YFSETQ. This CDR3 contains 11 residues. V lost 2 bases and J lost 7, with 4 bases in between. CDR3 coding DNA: TGCGCCAGCAGCTTTAATAATGAGCAGTTCTTC. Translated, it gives CASSFNNEQFF. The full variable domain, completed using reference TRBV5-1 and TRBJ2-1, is KAGVTQTPRYLIKTRGQQVTLSCSPISGHRSVSWYQQTPGQGLQFLFEYFSETQRNKGNFPGRFSGRQFSNSRSEMNVSTLELGDSALYLCASSFNNEQFFGPGTRLTVL.

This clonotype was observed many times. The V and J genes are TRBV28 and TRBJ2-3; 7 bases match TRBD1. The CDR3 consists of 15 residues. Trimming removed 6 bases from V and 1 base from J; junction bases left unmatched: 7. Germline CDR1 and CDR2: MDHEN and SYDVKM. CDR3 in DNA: TGTGCCAGCAGCAAAACACAGGGGCGCACAGATACGCAGTATTTT. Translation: CASSKTQGRTDTQYF.

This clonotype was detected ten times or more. As DNA, the CDR3 is TGTGCCAGCAGTCCCTTGAAGGATCAGCCCCAGCATTTT. It is translated as CASSPLKDQPQHF. The chain joins TRBV7-2 to TRBJ1-5; D not certain. The V gene's germline CDR1 is SGHTA and CDR2 FQGNSA. Trimming removed 6 bases at V and 5 bases at J, with 11 bases between. There are 13 residues in the CDR3. Using reference TRBV7-2 and TRBJ1-5 for the parts outside the CDR3, the full variable domain is GAGVSQSPSNKVTEKGKDVELRCDPISGHTALYWYRQSLGQGLEFLIYFQGNSAPDKSGLPSDRFSAERTGGSVSTLTIQRTQQEDSAVYLCASSPLKDQPQHFGDGTRLSIL.

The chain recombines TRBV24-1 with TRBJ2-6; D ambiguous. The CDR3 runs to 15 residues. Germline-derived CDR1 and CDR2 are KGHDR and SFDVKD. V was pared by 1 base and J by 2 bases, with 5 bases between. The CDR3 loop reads CATSDFQAGANVLTF. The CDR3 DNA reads TGTGCCACCAGTGATTTCCAGGCTGGGGCCAACGTCCTGACTTTC.

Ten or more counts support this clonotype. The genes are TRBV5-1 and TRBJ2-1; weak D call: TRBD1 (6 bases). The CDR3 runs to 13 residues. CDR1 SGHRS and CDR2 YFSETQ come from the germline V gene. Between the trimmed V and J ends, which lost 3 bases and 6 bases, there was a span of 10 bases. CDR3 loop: CASSSTGPNEQFF. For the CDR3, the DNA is TGCGCCAGCAGCTCAACAGGGCCCAATGAGCAGTTCTTC.

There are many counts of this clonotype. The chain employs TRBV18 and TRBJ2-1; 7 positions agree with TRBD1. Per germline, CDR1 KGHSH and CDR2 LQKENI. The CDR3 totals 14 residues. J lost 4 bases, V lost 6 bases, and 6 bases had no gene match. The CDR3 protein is CASSRDRRYNEQFF. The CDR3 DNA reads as TGTGCCAGCTCCCGGGACAGAAGATACAATGAGCAGTTCTTC. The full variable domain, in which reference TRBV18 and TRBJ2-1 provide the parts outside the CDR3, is NAGVMQNPRHLVRRRGQEARLRCSPMKGHSHVYWYRQLPEEGLKFMVYLQKENIIDESGMPKERFSAEFPKEGPSILRIQQVVRGDSAAYFCASSRDRRYNEQFFGPGTRLTVL.

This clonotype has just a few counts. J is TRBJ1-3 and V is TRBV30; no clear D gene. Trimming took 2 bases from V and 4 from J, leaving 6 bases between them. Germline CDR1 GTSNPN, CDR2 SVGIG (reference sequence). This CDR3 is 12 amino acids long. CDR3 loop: CAWSYRGNTIYF. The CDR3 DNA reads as TGTGCCTGGAGTTATCGGGGAAACACCATATATTTT.

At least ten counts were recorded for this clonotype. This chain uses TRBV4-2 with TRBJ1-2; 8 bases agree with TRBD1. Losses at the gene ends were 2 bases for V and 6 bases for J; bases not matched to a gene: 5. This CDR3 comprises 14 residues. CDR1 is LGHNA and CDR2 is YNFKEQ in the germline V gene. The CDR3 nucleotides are TGTGCCAGCAGCCAATTAGACAGGGGACATGGCTACACCTTC. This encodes CASSQLDRGHGYTF.

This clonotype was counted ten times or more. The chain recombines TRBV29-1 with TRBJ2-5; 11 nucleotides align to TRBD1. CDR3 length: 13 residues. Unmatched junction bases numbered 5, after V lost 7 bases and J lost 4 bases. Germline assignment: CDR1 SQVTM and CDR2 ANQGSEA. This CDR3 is CSATGTGGETQYF. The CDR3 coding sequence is TGCAGCGCCACCGGGACAGGGGGAGAGACCCAGTACTTC.

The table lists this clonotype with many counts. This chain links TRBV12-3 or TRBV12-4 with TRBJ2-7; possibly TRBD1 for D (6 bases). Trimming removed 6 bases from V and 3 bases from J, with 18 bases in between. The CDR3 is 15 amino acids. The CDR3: CASRETGSAHYEQYF. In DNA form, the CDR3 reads TGTGCCAGCAGAGAAACAGGGTCAGCTCACTACGAGCAGTACTTC.

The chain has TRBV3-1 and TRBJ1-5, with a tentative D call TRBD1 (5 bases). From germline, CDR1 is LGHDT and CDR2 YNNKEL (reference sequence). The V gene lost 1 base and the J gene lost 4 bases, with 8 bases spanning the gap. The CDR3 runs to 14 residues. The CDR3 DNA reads TGTGCCAGCAGCCAAGGGGGGGGTAATCAGCCCCAGCATTTT. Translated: CASSQGGGNQPQHF.

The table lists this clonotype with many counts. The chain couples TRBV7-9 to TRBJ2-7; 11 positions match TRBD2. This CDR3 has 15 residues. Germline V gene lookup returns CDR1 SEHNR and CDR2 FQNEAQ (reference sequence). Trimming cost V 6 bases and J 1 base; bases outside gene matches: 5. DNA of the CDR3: TGTGCCAGCAGTCATACTAGCGGGAGATCCTACGAGCAGTACTTC. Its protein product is CASSHTSGRSYEQYF.

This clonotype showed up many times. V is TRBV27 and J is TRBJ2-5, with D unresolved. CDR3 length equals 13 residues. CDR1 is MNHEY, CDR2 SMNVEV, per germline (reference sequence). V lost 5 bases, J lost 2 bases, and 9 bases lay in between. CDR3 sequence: CASSTQIQETQYF. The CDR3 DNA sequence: TGTGCCAGCAGTACCCAGATACAAGAGACCCAGTACTTC.

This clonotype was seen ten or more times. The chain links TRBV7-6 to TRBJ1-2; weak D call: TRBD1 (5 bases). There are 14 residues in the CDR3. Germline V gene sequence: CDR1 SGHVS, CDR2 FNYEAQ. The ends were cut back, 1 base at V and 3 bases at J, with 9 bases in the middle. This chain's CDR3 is CASSLDPRDYGYTF. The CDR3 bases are TGTGCCAGCAGCTTAGATCCCAGGGACTATGGCTACACCTTC.

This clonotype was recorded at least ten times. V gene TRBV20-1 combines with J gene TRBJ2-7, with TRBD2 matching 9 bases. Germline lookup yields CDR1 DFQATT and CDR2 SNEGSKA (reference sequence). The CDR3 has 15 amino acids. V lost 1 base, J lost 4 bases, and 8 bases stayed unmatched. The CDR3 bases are TGCAGTGCTAGAGGTTGGCTAGCGGGACAATACGAGCAGTACTTC. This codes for CSARGWLAGQYEQYF.

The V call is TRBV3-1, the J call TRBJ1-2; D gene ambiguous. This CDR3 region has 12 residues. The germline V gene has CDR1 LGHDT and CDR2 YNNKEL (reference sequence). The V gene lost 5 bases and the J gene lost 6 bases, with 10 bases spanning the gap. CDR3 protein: CASSWAEHGYTF. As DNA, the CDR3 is TGTGCCAGCAGCTGGGCGGAGCATGGCTACACCTTC.

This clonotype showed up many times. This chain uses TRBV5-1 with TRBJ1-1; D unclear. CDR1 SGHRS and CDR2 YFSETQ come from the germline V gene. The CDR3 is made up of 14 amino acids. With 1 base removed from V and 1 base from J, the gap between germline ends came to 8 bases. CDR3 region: CASSLNSQNTEAFF. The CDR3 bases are TGCGCCAGCAGCTTGAACAGCCAGAACACTGAAGCTTTCTTT.

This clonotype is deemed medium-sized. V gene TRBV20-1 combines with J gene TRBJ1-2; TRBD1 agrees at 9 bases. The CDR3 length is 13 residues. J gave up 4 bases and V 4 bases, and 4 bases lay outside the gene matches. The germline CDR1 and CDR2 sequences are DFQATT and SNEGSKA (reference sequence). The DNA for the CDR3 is TGCAGTGCTACGCCGGACAGGGGCTATGGCTACACCTTC. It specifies CSATPDRGYGYTF.